This T cell receptor beta chain was profiled in a study of OX40 agonist ivuxolimab in advanced cancers. At the level of the study: Every 2 weeks, ivuxolimab was infused into the patients intravenously at between 0.01 and 10 mg/kg. A diagnosis of hepatocellular carcinoma, melanoma, renal cell or head and neck cancer was present in dose-escalation patients. Averaging 60 years in age, with a range of 23 to 79, the cohort was around 83% male.

Blood specimens came from baseline, cycle 4 day 1, and cycle 7 day 1. Only in-frame clones appear in the TCRdb table, and some are missing; sequencing was by immunoSEQ multiplex PCR. The sample contains more than 45,000 clones, approximately 86% of which appear only once. This CDR3 has 13 residues. V lost 10 bases and J 6 bases, leaving 16 bases between the germline ends. CDR1 is WNHNN, CDR2 SYGVQD, per germline (reference sequence). This chain links TRBV10-1 with TRBJ2-1; D is perhaps TRBD1 (6 bases). The receptor was isolated from an adult with an advanced solid tumor such as melanoma, head and neck, liver or kidney cancer. The specimen comprised CD4+ or CD8+ T cells sorted from blood, sampled in a trial of the OX40 agonist ivuxolimab. DNA for the CDR3: TGCGCCACCACAGGGTTCCGGAGCAATGAGCAGTTCTTC. Amino acids: CATTGFRSNEQFF.